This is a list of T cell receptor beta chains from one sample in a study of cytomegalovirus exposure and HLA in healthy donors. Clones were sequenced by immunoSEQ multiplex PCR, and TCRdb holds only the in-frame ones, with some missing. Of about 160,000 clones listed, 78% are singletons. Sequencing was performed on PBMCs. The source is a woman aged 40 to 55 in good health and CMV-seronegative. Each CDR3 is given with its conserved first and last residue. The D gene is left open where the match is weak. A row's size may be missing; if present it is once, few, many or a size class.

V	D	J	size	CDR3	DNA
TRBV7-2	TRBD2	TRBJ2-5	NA	CASSGGTSGFSPQETQYF	TGTGCCAGCAGCGGCGGGACTAGCGGGTTCTCCCCTCAAGAGACCCAGTACTTC
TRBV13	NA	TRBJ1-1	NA	CASSGSRVWNTEAFF	TGTGCCAGCAGCGGGAGTCGGGTGTGGAACACTGAAGCTTTCTTT
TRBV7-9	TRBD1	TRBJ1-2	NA	CASSLPGQGVYGYTF	TGTGCCAGCAGCCTACCGGGACAGGGAGTGTATGGCTACACCTTC
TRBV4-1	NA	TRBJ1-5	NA	CASSQEYEIRGQPQHF	TGCGCCAGCAGCCAAGAATACGAGATTCGGGGTCAGCCCCAGCATTTT
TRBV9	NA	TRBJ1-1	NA	CASSVYGNTEAFF	TGTGCCAGCAGCGTCTACGGGAACACTGAAGCTTTCTTT
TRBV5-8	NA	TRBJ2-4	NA	CASSFLAGLNIQYF	TGTGCCAGCAGCTTTCTGGCAGGGCTAAACATTCAGTACTTC
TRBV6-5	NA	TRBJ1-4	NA	CASTKQGGGNEKLFF	TGTGCCAGCACAAAACAGGGAGGGGGGAATGAAAAACTGTTTTTT
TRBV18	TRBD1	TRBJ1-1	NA	CASSPTGTDTEAFF	TGTGCCAGCTCACCGACCGGGACAGACACTGAAGCTTTCTTT
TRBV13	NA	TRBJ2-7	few	CASRRGGGPYEQYF	TGTGCCAGCAGGAGAGGGGGGGGGCCCTACGAGCAGTACTTC
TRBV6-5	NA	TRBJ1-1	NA	CASRAYSFMNTEAFF	TGTGCCAGCAGGGCGTACAGCTTCATGAACACTGAAGCTTTCTTT